The source of this TCR beta chain is a study of control samples from healthy donors and cancer patients. Clones were read by immunoSEQ multiplex PCR, and TCRdb kept only the in-frame ones, dropping some. The sample gives under 80,000 clones, about 95% of which show up once; around 2.8% is in the top ten. This clone was counted a single time. CDR3 length: 13 residues. The V end lost 3 bases, the J end lost 1 base, and 6 bases lay between the germline ends. In germline, CDR1 is SEHNR, CDR2 FQNEAQ (reference sequence). The sequenced sample was blood. The receptor's source is a woman in her twenties or thirties in good health. This chain connects TRBV7-9 to TRBJ1-1; the D is unclear. The CDR3 sequence is CASSFTENTEAFF. As DNA, the CDR3 is TGTGCCAGCAGCTTTACAGAGAACACTGAAGCTTTCTTT. The whole variable domain, filled in from reference TRBV7-9 and TRBJ1-1, reads DTGVSQNPRHKITKRGQNVTFRCDPISEHNRLYWYRQTLGQGPEFLTYFQNEAQLEKSRLLSDRFSAERPKGSFSTLEIQRTEQGDSAMYLCASSFTENTEAFFGQGTRLTVV.